The T cell receptor (beta chain) under discussion was sequenced for a study of cytomegalovirus exposure and HLA in healthy donors (dated by TCRdb to about 2017). With respect to the entire study: According to an earlier analysis of 587 of the donors, about 170 million T cells yielded 120 million or so unique TCR beta sequences and about 300 Gb of sequence data. Approximately 300 gigabases of sequencing data and 75 million to 85 million unique TCR sequences made up an early release that covered 640 HLA-typed donors. A later genetic analysis used genome-wide SNP genotypes for about three fifths of the roughly 700 donors, treating that subset as a discovery cohort. In the later analysis, no new phenotypic data were used to find candidate immune exposures; instead, reliance was placed on TCR beta sequences and their occurrence across donors. Among the roughly 400 genotyped donors, more than 70% belonged to the genetic ancestry cluster associated with self-reported Caucasian donors. The study used immunosequencing to profile the T cell repertoires of some 600 subjects and linked those repertoires to cytomegalovirus serostatus. Typing coverage differed by locus: A, B, C, DRB1 and DQB1 were typed in about 629-630 donors, DQA1 in 522, DPA1 in around 600, and DPB1 in around 440. Across 300 to 400 genotyped donors of the cohort, an average of approximately 200,000 unique TCR beta nucleotide sequences per donor were sequenced, and approximately 17% of those sequences were non-productive. To decide whether each TCR beta V gene segment behaved as functional or pseudogenic, an earlier analysis of nearly 600 of the donors relied on high-throughput TCR beta sequencing. Five DR-DQ haplotypes were handled as single units for association and clustering, since linkage in the cohort was strong. Class I and class II HLA loci were covered by the typing at four-digit resolution. Donor age, sex, ethnicity and CMV serostatus were compiled alongside the repertoire data. To study patterns of TCR occurrence, a later analysis re-analyzed previously published TCR beta repertoires from just over 650 donors and added high-resolution HLA genotyping. The study was designed to test whether signatures of past pathogen exposure could be identified by cataloging public T cell receptors. Every repertoire in the discovery cohort had been generated on one and the same sequencing platform. A separate validation cohort of 100 to 150 different subjects was used in addition to the 666-subject first cohort. To predict cytomegalovirus infection status, the study brought together high-throughput TCR immunosequencing, statistical association of individual TCRs with disease status, and machine learning. Results and caveats for the whole study, not just this receptor: Some IMGT-functional V segments, including TRBV6-2 and TRBV6-3, could not be told apart with the 87-base-pair reads, so those segments were excluded. The sequencing pipeline was judged likely to have produced a cluster of highly shared sequence variants as a technical artifact. A later analysis found that most CMV-associated TCR beta chains appeared HLA-restricted, with HLA associations seemingly driven largely by CMV exposure. Because HLA typing was missing for some donors at each locus, association tests included only the typed subset. The classifier was reported to diagnose cytomegalovirus status with high specificity and sensitivity in both the original cohort and the validation cohort. An earlier analysis of approximately 590 of the donors showed that most TCR beta V segments appeared in productive rearrangements either about 87% or about 30% of the time, which broadly matched IMGT annotations. In a later analysis, HLA-associated TCR beta chains showed more clonal expansion and lower generation probabilities than non-associated chains that were equally common. Linkage disequilibrium might explain the correlated functional status among segregating V segments, but an unknown experimental factor could not be excluded. In vitro tests confirmed that three of the cytomegalovirus-associated TCR beta chains recognize cytomegalovirus antigens. CMV serostatus was the only immune exposure information available for the cohort. V-gene and J-gene trimming of TCR beta chains was associated with a missense DCLRE1C variant in a later genetic analysis, and the association was replicated in an independent cohort. Specific HLA alleles were associated with more than 15,000 TCR beta sequences at a false discovery rate of 0.05 in a later analysis. Strong co-occurrence of HLA alleles, especially DR and DQ, made assigning TCR associations to individual alleles difficult. According to the authors, the approach could potentially be generalized to other disease states and immunological phenotypes. In a later analysis, the rate of TCR association differed among HLA loci, with DRB1 alleles having the most associated TCRs and HLA-C alleles having the fewest. The study listed 150 to 200 TCR beta chains as associated with cytomegalovirus. While some public TCRs were present in many individuals, most TCR sequences turned up only very rarely across donors. A further reported finding was that TCR beta sequences accurately predicted the HLA-A and HLA-B alleles for most subjects in the first cohort. This cohort had only TCR beta chains sequenced, and the lack of alpha or paired-chain data limited which features could be detected. A later genetic analysis reported fewer N-insertions in productive TCRs among donors in an Asian-associated ancestry cluster than the roughly 700-donor mean. In a later analysis, several top co-occurrence clusters were reported to appear linked to parvovirus B19, influenza, CMV and Epstein-Barr virus. Sequencing depth was assumed to be roughly uniform across donors in the presence/absence analyses, though that assumption may not hold. About 15 rarely observed V segments, including chromosome 9 orphons, were excluded from the earlier analysis of almost 600 of the donors because counts were too low.

About this clone: What this receptor recognizes is not known.

Receptors were amplified or captured by the immunoSEQ multiplex PCR assay. For the multiplex PCR, a mixture combining 60 forward primers for TCR Vbeta segments and 13 reverse primers for TCR Jbeta segments was used. The CDR3 region of rearranged TCR beta genes was amplified from genomic DNA by a multiplex PCR assay. The amplified TCR beta libraries were sequenced on the Illumina HiSeq System as 87-base-pair reads. On the authors' methods: In a later analysis, 77 million or so unique TCR beta chains were counted across the 500 to 700 repertoires, and approximately 9.9 million of these chains were shared by at least two donors. A nearest-neighbor algorithm error-corrected the raw reads and collapsed the reads into unique sequences, merging closely related sequences to remove PCR and sequencing errors. CDR3 sequences were aligned to IMGT reference sequences to assign V, D and J gene segments. For a sequence to be retained, a match of at least six nucleotides was required to both a V gene segment and a J gene segment. A rearrangement was called productive if the CDR3 had no stop codons and remained in frame with V and J, and every other rearrangement was called non-productive. CDR3 was defined according to IMGT convention as the region running from the second conserved V-encoded cysteine to the conserved J-encoded phenylalanine. Sequences without an unambiguous match to a single V gene segment were excluded from the earlier analysis of a few hundred of the donors. An earlier analysis of 587 of the donors classified V segments as functional when productive rearrangements were above 56.7% and as segregating when the standard deviation between donors was above 5%. A statistical classification framework was developed to diagnose cytomegalovirus status using the catalog of TCR beta chain sequences. In a later analysis, TCR nucleotide sequences were compared against IMGT/GENE-DB human TR gene sequences so that V and J genes could be assigned. The TCRdist pipeline was used in a later analysis to assign CDR3 sequences and most-parsimonious VDJ recombination scenarios. A later analysis defined each TCR beta chain by its CDR3 amino acid sequence plus V-gene family, and excluded reads lacking a unique V-gene family. To address suspected cross-contamination and a sequencing artifact, a later analysis removed over 500 highly shared, low-generation-probability nucleotide sequences. For each public chain, a later analysis derived a clonal expansion index from normalized ranks of inferred template counts within each repertoire. In a later analysis, generation probabilities were computed using a VDJ recombination model fitted to out-of-frame rearrangements, and the results were checked against IGoR. In a later analysis, TCR-TCR, TCR-HLA and TCR-CMV co-occurrence was scored with hypergeometric tests, and a repertoire-size bias correction was applied to TCR pairs. A later analysis estimated false discovery rates by permuting HLA or CMV assignments 20 times. In a later analysis, co-occurring TCRs were grouped using DBSCAN, and TCRdist sequence similarity was added for clustering within HLA-allele-positive subsets. For co-occurrence clustering, repertoires with fewer than 30,000 or more than 120,000 public chains were excluded, along with 4 to 6 repertoires with anomalous nucleotide sharing. Drawn from immuneACCESS, this table holds only the in-frame rearrangements with V and J called that TCRdb kept. Clones are partly lost; checked studies trace under half to an unresolved V gene and leave the rest unexplained. V, J and clone size derive from that table, while D and trimming were established from the DNA sequence. The table for this sample lists approximately 130,000 clones. Less than 2.5% of the sample lies in the top ten.

The germline V gene encodes CDR1 MNHNS and CDR2 SASEGT. V is pruned by 6 bases and J by 5 bases, leaving 7 bases of the junction without a gene match. The CDR3 contains 15 residues, cysteine and phenylalanine counted. The retained sequence is limited to the CDR3, 45 bases, with the frame set at the first base. In total, more than 500 healthy bone marrow donors made up the cohort. All cohort members were sampled while nominally healthy, although unrecorded immune exposures were likely present. The donor tested CMV seronegative and was one of the 352 seronegative cohort members. A peripheral blood sample was provided by each donor, and peripheral blood mononuclear cells were used for TCR beta sequencing. The Qiagen DNeasy Blood Extraction Kit was used to extract genomic DNA from the blood cell samples.

This receptor was identified in a woman aged 60-75 years in good health and CMV-seronegative. The sequence links TRBV6-1 to TRBJ2-2, with 9 bases in between that match TRBD1. The sequenced material came from PBMCs. At the DNA level, the sequence is TGTGCCAGCAGGGGACAGGGCTACAGGACCGGGGAGCTGTTTTTT. Its translation is CASRGQGYRTGELFF.